Detailed here is one T cell receptor beta chain. The sample comes from a study of cytomegalovirus exposure and HLA in healthy donors. After removal of 6 bases from V and 12 bases from J, the junction contained 12 bases not matched to a gene. Germline CDR1 is MNHEY and CDR2 is SMNVEV (reference sequence). The CDR3 totals 16 residues. Researchers ran the PCR with 60 Vbeta and 13 Jbeta primers. Clones were read by immunoSEQ multiplex PCR, and TCRdb kept only the in-frame ones, dropping some. The sample has about 94,000 clones; nearly 80% are singletons. The source is a woman aged 40-49 years in good health and CMV-seronegative. The specimen was PBMCs. This chain joins TRBV27 and TRBJ2-1; 15 nucleotides line up with TRBD2. CDR3 bases: TGTGCCAGCAGCCTGACCGGGACTAGCGGGGGGAGACGGCAGTTCTTC. Protein sequence: CASSLTGTSGGRRQFF.